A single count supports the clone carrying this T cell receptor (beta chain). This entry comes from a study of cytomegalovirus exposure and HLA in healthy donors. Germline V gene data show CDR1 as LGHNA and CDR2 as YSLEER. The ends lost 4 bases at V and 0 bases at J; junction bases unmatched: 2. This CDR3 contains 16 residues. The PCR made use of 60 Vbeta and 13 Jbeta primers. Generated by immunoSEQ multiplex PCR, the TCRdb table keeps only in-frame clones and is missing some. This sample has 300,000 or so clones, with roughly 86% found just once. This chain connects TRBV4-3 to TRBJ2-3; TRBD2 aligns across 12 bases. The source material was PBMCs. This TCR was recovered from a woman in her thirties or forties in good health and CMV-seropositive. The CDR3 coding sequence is TGCGCCAGCAGCCTAGGACTAGCGGGAAGCACAGATACGCAGTATTTT. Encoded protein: CASSLGLAGSTDTQYF.